This paragraph reports one TCR beta chain. This clonotype was detected a few times. Its antigen remains undetermined. Base qualities are not at hand, and no much larger clone is one base apart. The CDR3 runs 10 amino acids, cysteine and phenylalanine included. The kept DNA is CDR3 alone, 30 bases in frame from the first base. Relative to germline, V is 5 bases shorter and J is 7 bases shorter, with 6 bases between their ends. In the germline V gene (reference sequence), CDR1 corresponds to DFQATT and CDR2 to SNEGSKA. PBMCs were isolated by Ficoll-Paque density gradient centrifugation. The data derive from a study of T-cell memory formation after mild COVID-19 (dated by TCRdb to the early 2020s). Concerning the study at large: Most TCR sequence clusters were specific to one of the two donors. In two donors, T-cell clones that expanded and contracted after mild COVID-19 were followed by sequencing TCRalpha and TCRbeta repertoires longitudinally. Two young, previously healthy adult volunteers, one female and one male, were included in the cohort. General study outcomes and caveats: The detection of some responding clones in pre-infection memory suggests that pre-existing cross-reactive memory T cells joined the SARS-CoV-2 response. SARS-CoV-2 specificity was not confirmed for the second-wave clones peaking on day 37. Contracting CD4+ clones were located mainly in the CM and EM memory subsets, whereas CD8+ clones were found to be enriched in EMRA. Only two mild cases were covered in the study, and larger cohorts including severe cases with pre-infection samples were considered necessary. From day 15 to 85, contracting clones showed balanced CD4/CD8 phenotypes, whereas a second wave of clones that expanded from day 15 to 37 leaned towards CD4+.

For sequencing, an Illumina NovaSeq 6000 was employed. TCRalpha and TCRbeta cDNA libraries were constructed by 5'RACE with constant-segment primers, with sample barcodes and unique molecular identifiers being introduced. RNA was extracted from every sample with Trizol reagent. Amplification of the libraries took two PCR steps, and the second step added a second sample barcode plus Illumina TruSeq adapters. Sequencing of the libraries was done on an Illumina NovaSeq, producing 2 x 150 bp paired-end reads. The authors processed their data as follows. Demultiplexing of reads and collapsing into UMI-guided consensus sequences were performed with migec v1.2.7. Using mixcr v2.1.11, UMI consensuses were aligned to TRA and TRB V and J templates and then assembled into clonotypes. A clonotype was counted as expanded or contracted only if both edgeR and NoisET called the change significant, with noise models trained on biological replicates. For edgeR calls, a false discovery rate-adjusted p below 0.01 and a log2 fold-change threshold of 1 were applied. As an exploratory analysis of dynamics, max-normalized trajectories of the 1000 most abundant clonotypes were examined with PCA combined with hierarchical clustering. The CD4 or CD8 phenotype of responding clones was assigned using the separately sequenced CD4+ and CD8+ repertoires. TCRdb reprocessing: public reads trimmed at Q25 with fastp, clones called with MiXCR, in-frame beta chains kept. Identical CDR3 protein sequences are pooled into one entry, listed with their most common genes and DNA. TCRdb's processing, not the authors' own work, is the source of the V and J calls. The sample table holds under 650,000 distinct CDR3 sequences, of which around 17% were seen once. In total, the top ten clones hold around 13% of the sample.

Recombination linked TRBV20-1 to TRBJ2-1, with an unclear D gene assignment. This TCR came from an adult woman who had mild COVID-19 (a few samples of this study predate the infection). The sample titles of this study are shuffled in the database, so cell type and time point are left out; the donor was told from shared clones. Specimen: PBMCs or a T cell subset sorted from them (not recorded which). Here is the DNA: TGCAGTGCTTTGGGGAATGAGCAGTTCTTC. Translated, this gives CSALGNEQFF.